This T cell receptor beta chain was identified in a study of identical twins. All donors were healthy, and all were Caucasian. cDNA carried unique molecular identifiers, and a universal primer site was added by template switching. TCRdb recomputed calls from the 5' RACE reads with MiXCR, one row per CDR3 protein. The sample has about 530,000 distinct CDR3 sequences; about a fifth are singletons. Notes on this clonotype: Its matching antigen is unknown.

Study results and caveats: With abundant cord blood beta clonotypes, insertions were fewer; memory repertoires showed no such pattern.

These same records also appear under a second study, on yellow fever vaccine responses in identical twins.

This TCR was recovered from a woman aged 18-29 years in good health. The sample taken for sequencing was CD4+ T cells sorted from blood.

The CDR3 loop reads CASSLAHGFHEQFF. CDR3 DNA: TGTGCCAGCAGCTTAGCACACGGTTTCCATGAGCAGTTCTTC. The chain recombines TRBV7-2 with TRBJ2-1; D gene unclear. Germline values: CDR1 SGHTA, CDR2 FQGNSA. V was cut by 0 bases and J by 8 bases, with 11 bases left in between. The CDR3 contains 14 residues.